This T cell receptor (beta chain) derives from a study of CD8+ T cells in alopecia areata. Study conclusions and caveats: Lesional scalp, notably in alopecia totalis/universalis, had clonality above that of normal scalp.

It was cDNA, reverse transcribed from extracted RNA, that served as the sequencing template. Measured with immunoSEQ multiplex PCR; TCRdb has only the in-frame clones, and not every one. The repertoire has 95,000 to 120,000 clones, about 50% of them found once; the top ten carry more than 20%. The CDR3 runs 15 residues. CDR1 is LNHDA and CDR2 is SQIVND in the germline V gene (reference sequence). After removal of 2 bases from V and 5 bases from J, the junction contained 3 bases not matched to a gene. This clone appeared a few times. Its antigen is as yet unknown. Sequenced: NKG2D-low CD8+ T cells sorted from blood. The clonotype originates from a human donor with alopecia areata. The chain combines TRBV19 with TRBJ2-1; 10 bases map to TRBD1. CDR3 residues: CASSISGQGNNEQFF. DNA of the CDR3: TGTGCCAGTAGTATATCGGGACAGGGGAACAATGAGCAGTTCTTC.